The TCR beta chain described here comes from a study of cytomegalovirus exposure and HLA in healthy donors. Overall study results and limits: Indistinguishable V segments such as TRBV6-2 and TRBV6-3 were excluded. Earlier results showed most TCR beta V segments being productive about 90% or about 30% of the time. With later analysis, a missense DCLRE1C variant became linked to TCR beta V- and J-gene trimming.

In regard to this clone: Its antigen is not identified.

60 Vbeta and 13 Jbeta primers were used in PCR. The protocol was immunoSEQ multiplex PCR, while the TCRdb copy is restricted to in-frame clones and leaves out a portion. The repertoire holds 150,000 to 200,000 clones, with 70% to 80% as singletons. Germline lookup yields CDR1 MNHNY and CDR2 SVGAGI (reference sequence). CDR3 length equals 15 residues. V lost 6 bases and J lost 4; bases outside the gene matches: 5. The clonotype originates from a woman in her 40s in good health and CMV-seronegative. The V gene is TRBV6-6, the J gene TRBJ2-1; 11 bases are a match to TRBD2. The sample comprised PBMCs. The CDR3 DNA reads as TGTGCCAGCAGCAAGACTAGCGGGGCGTACAATGAGCAGTTCTTC. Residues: CASSKTSGAYNEQFF.